The source of this TCR beta chain is a study of blood T cell repertoires in COVID-19. Here immunoSEQ multiplex PCR was the method, and the copy in TCRdb shows in-frame clones only, minus some. The table shows approximately 290,000 clones, with nearly 90% occurring only once. The CDR3 has 14 residues. Trimming took off 3 bases at V and 5 bases at J, with 13 bases between the two ends. CDR1 and CDR2 from the germline V gene are SNHLY and FYNNEI. The sequenced sample consisted of PBMCs or T cells enriched from blood (not recorded which). This TCR was recovered from a young woman with acute COVID-19. The V gene is TRBV2, the J gene TRBJ1-1; perhaps TRBD1 as D (6 bases). The CDR3 region is CASSDEGVGTEAFF. CDR3 DNA: TGTGCCAGCAGTGACGAGGGGGTAGGGACTGAAGCTTTCTTT.